This T cell receptor beta chain was sequenced during a study of T cells after yellow fever vaccination. Study results and limitations: Although the secondary response was weaker, it peaked faster, at day 5 versus 15. In post-booster samples, most primary-vaccination clones reappeared (approximately 97% CD4, 70% to 90% CD8).

This clonotype was found many times. Antigen specificity is unknown. Germline values: CDR1 DFQATT, CDR2 SNEGSKA (reference sequence). V was trimmed by 0 bases and J by 6 bases, leaving 6 bases between them. The CDR3 contains 11 residues. MiXCR, run by TCRdb on the 5' RACE reads, gives a single entry per CDR3 protein. Of approximately 69,000 distinct CDR3 sequences listed, around 6.2% are singletons. The receptor was isolated from a man younger than 30 who received the YFV17D yellow fever vaccine. J is TRBJ2-7 and V is TRBV20-1; D gene uncertain. The sample here was CD4+ T cells sorted from PBMCs, taken about 2 weeks after the first yellow fever vaccination. The chain's CDR3 is CSARDLGEQYF. DNA of the CDR3: TGCAGTGCTAGAGATCTTGGCGAGCAGTACTTC.